Below, one T cell receptor (beta chain) is given with its context. The entry originates in a study of blood T cell repertoires in COVID-19. The method was immunoSEQ multiplex PCR; TCRdb's version includes in-frame clones alone and lacks a portion of them. The table lists about 300,000 clones, approximately 84% of them singletons, with 4% to 5% in the top ten. Either two negative PCRs, clearance, or symptom resolution qualified Cohort 3 donors as recovered. The J segment lost 4 bases and the V segment lost 5 bases, leaving 10 bases of the junction unmatched. The V gene's germline CDR1 is MNHEY and CDR2 SMNVEV (reference sequence). The CDR3 is 16 residues long.

The chain links TRBV27 to TRBJ2-3; 9 positions match TRBD2. Specimen: PBMCs or T cells enriched from blood (not recorded which). The TCR originated in a man younger than 40 who had recovered from COVID-19. CDR3 nucleotides: TGTGCCAGCAGTAATTTACTAGCGGGTACGGCAGATACGCAGTATTTT. Amino acids: CASSNLLAGTADTQYF.